These 25 T cell receptor beta chains originate from one sample sequenced in a study of Graves' ophthalmopathy and Graves' hyperthyroidism. From RNA, the CDR3 regions of TCR beta chains were amplified and sequenced. The workflow started with a first-round RT-PCR run with HTBI primers and then moved on to a second-round multiplex PCR. From the multiplex PCR reads, TCRdb called clonotypes with MiXCR, one entry per CDR3 protein. The sample includes 200,000 to 250,000 distinct CDR3 sequences, under 25% seen only once; the top ten take under 55%. The sequenced sample consisted of peripheral blood. Every receptor here comes from a woman aged 50 to 60 with Graves' ophthalmopathy.

This clonotype has ten or more counts. The chain couples TRBV20-1 to TRBJ2-6; 8 bases map to TRBD2. Germline-derived CDR1 and CDR2 are DFQATT and SNEGSKA (reference sequence). V lost 6 bases and J lost 3; bases outside the gene matches: 16. There are 18 residues in the CDR3. The CDR3 here is CSAPLLSGGPSGANVLTF. The CDR3 DNA reads TGCAGTGCCCCCCTTCTGTCGGGAGGGCCTAGTGGGGCCAACGTCCTGACTTTC.

Only a few counts were recorded for this clonotype. This chain connects TRBV19 to TRBJ2-5; maybe TRBD2 (6 bases). Germline V gives CDR1 LNHDA, CDR2 SQIVND (reference sequence). V lost 8 bases, J lost 5 bases, and 12 bases lay in between. This CDR3 is built from 12 residues. CDR3 residues: CASSGTFETQYF. CDR3 bases: TGTGCCAGTTCCGGGACTTTTGAGACCCAGTACTTC.

This clonotype was recorded many times. V and J are TRBV5-1 and TRBJ2-5, with D unclear. The CDR3 runs 14 residues. The V gene lost 0 bases and the J gene lost 3 bases, with 9 bases spanning the gap. CDR1 is SGHRS and CDR2 is YFSETQ in the germline V gene. This CDR3 reads CASSLAGSKETQYF. The DNA of the CDR3 is TGCGCCAGCAGCTTGGCCGGAAGTAAAGAGACCCAGTACTTC.

Ten or more counts support this clonotype. Written as DNA, the CDR3 is TGTGCCAGCAGCCCCCCCGGGGCGGGAGGGAACGAGCAGTACTTC. Amino acids: CASSPPGAGGNEQYF. This sequence joins TRBV7-2 and TRBJ2-7, with 9 bases aligning to TRBD2. The junction had 10 bases not matched to a gene; V was cut back by 5 bases and J by 5 bases. The V gene's germline CDR1 is SGHTA and CDR2 FQGNSA. This CDR3 region has 15 residues.

This clonotype occurred many times. The CDR3 sequence is CASSGNRGSTEAFF. In DNA, the CDR3 is TGTGCCAGCAGTGGCAACAGGGGATCCACTGAAGCTTTCTTT. This rearrangement joins TRBV6-2 or TRBV6-3 to TRBJ1-1; 7 nucleotides agree with TRBD1. This CDR3 has 14 residues. CDR1 and CDR2 from the germline V gene are MNHEY and SVGEGT. Trimming removed 5 bases from V and 4 bases from J; junction bases left unmatched: 7.

At least ten counts were recorded for this clonotype. The rearrangement links TRBV5-1 to TRBJ1-1; D is undetermined. Deletions cut 0 bases from V and 1 base from J, with 13 bases between. This CDR3 spans 16 amino acids. The germline CDR1 and CDR2 sequences are SGHRS and YFSETQ. The CDR3 spells CASSLDGNPWNTEAFF. CDR3 in DNA: TGCGCCAGCAGCTTGGACGGGAATCCATGGAACACTGAAGCTTTCTTT.

With regard to this clonotype: Just one base apart from a much larger clone, this may be a read error. As the CDR3 is not closed by the conserved phenylalanine or tryptophan, this likely results from a read error. V and J are TRBV6-1 and TRBJ1-5; weak D call: TRBD1 (6 bases). CDR1 is MNHNS, CDR2 SASEGT, per germline. The length of the CDR3 is 12 residues. Trimming left V 7 bases short and J 11 bases short, with 15 bases between. Here the CDR3 reads CASNGGFGAQHL. CDR3 bases: TGTGCCAGCAACGGGGGCTTTGGAGCCCAGCATCTT.

At least ten counts were recorded for this clonotype. V usage is TRBV7-9 and J usage is TRBJ2-7; the match to TRBD1 covers 7 bases. The CDR3 has 14 residues. Germline V gene sequence: CDR1 SEHNR, CDR2 FQNEAQ (reference sequence). J was trimmed by 0 bases and V by 4 bases; bases with no gene match: 3. CDR3 DNA: TGTGCCAGCAGCTACGACAGGGTCTCCTACGAGCAGTACTTC. Translating gives CASSYDRVSYEQYF.

This clonotype showed up many times. V is TRBV6-5 and J is TRBJ1-1; D gene unclear. Germline lookup yields CDR1 MNHEY and CDR2 SVGAGI. This CDR3 contains 14 residues. Between the trimmed V and J ends, which lost 3 bases and 4 bases, there was a span of 12 bases. CDR3 sequence: CASSYLGQGTEAFF. CDR3 coding DNA: TGTGCCAGCAGTTATCTTGGCCAAGGCACTGAAGCTTTCTTT.

This clonotype has at least ten counts. The chain carries TRBV29-1 and TRBJ2-4, with TRBD2 identical over 7 bases. Germline CDR1 and CDR2: SQVTM and ANQGSEA. The CDR3 extends over 16 amino acids. V lost 6 bases and J lost 0; bases outside the gene matches: 11. The CDR3 is CSVNQRDLGAKNIQYF. The CDR3 region has the DNA TGCAGCGTCAACCAGCGGGATCTGGGAGCCAAAAACATTCAGTACTTC.

In its sample, this clonotype was seen a few times. The chain recombines TRBV2 with TRBJ1-2, with 10 bases fitting TRBD1. Germline loops: CDR1 SNHLY, CDR2 FYNNEI. The CDR3 extends over 13 amino acids. The trim removed 10 bases at V and 7 bases at J, leaving 9 bases unmatched. The DNA of the CDR3 is TGTGCCATCGGGGACAGGGGCTACACTGGCTACACCTTC. Residues: CAIGDRGYTGYTF.

CDR3 nucleotide sequence: TGTGCCAGCAGCGCCCCCCTTGAGACTGAAGCTTTCTTT. This encodes CASSAPLETEAFF. This rearrangement joins TRBV6-1 to TRBJ1-1; D unclear. Germline CDR1 is MNHNS and CDR2 is SASEGT. The CDR3 runs 13 residues. With 6 bases removed from V and 5 bases from J, the gap between germline ends came to 13 bases.

This clonotype showed up just once. The J gene is TRBJ1-1, the V gene TRBV6-2 or TRBV6-3; D unresolved. The CDR3 is made up of 10 amino acids. Per germline, CDR1 MNHEY and CDR2 SVGEGT. The V gene lost 9 bases and the J gene lost 2 bases, with 4 bases spanning the gap. The CDR3 DNA follows: TGTGCCAGAAATAACACTGAAGCTTTCTTT. Translation: CARNNTEAFF.

The table lists this clonotype with a few counts. This chain connects TRBV3-1 to TRBJ1-4, with 8 positions matching TRBD1. The CDR3 loop spans 17 amino acids. The V gene end was trimmed by 2 bases and the J gene end by 0 bases; junction bases not matched to a gene: 5. Germline CDR1 and CDR2: LGHDT and YNNKEL (reference sequence). CDR3 in amino acids: CASSQRTGLATNEKLFF. CDR3 sequence (DNA): TGTGCCAGCAGCCAACGGACAGGGCTTGCAACTAATGAAAAACTGTTTTTT.

This clonotype occurred many times. The V call is TRBV6-5, the J call TRBJ1-1, with 10 bases matching TRBD1. Germline CDR1 MNHEY, CDR2 SVGAGI. Trimming removed 8 bases from V and 1 base from J; junction bases left unmatched: 4. The CDR3 is made up of 14 amino acids. In nucleotides, the CDR3 is TGTGCCAGCTCCGGGACAGGGGCGAACACTGAAGCTTTCTTT. It encodes CASSGTGANTEAFF.

The chain couples TRBV28 to TRBJ2-7; the match to TRBD2 covers 10 bases. V lost 6 bases, J lost 5 bases, and 7 bases stayed unmatched. The CDR3 has 14 amino acids. CDR1 is MDHEN and CDR2 is SYDVKM in the germline V gene. The CDR3 here is CASRPSGRKDEQYF. The CDR3 region has the DNA TGTGCCAGCAGACCTAGCGGGAGAAAGGACGAGCAGTACTTC.

This clonotype was found a few times. The chain is built from TRBV28 and TRBJ2-2; TRBD2 matches at 9 bases. Per the germline V gene, CDR1 is MDHEN and CDR2 is SYDVKM. The CDR3 is made up of 15 amino acids. The junction had 5 bases not matched to a gene; V was cut back by 2 bases and J by 7 bases. CDR3 sequence: CASSLAGGGNGELFF. The CDR3 DNA is TGTGCCAGCAGTTTAGCGGGAGGGGGTAACGGGGAGCTGTTTTTT.

This clonotype has a count of ten or more. The CDR3 DNA reads as TGTGCCAGCAGCTTACCGTCCACCTACGAGCAGTACTTC. Protein sequence: CASSLPSTYEQYF. The chain joins TRBV11-2 to TRBJ2-7; D not certain. CDR3 length: 13 residues. Looked up from germline, CDR1 is SGHAT and CDR2 is FQNNGV. The V end lost 2 bases, the J end lost 2 bases, and 7 bases lay between the germline ends.

The rearrangement uses TRBV9 and TRBJ1-1; tentatively, D is TRBD1 (5 bases). CDR3 size: 15 residues. Trimming pared 4 bases from V and 2 bases from J, leaving 15 bases between. From germline, CDR1 is SGDLS and CDR2 YYNGEE. Here the CDR3 reads CASSTSGGGNTEAFF. CDR3 sequence (DNA): TGTGCCAGCAGCACAAGTGGGGGGGGAAACACTGAAGCTTTCTTT.

This clonotype was detected ten times or more. V gene TRBV6-2 or TRBV6-3 combines with J gene TRBJ1-2; D unclear. This CDR3 is built from 14 residues. Germline lookup yields CDR1 MNHEY and CDR2 SVGEGT. Trimming cost V 5 bases and J 5 bases, with 15 bases left between them. CDR3 in amino acids: CASSNPRGLYGYTF. The DNA of the CDR3 is TGTGCCAGCAGTAATCCCCGCGGACTATATGGCTACACCTTC.

The V gene is TRBV18, the J gene TRBJ2-7; TRBD2 agrees at 7 bases. V trimming: 6 bases; J trimming: 7 bases; junction bases outside the gene matches: 9. This CDR3 has 13 residues. Germline V gene data show CDR1 as KGHSH and CDR2 as LQKENI. The CDR3 DNA is TGTGCCAGCTCGCGGGGGACGGCGGGGGAGCAGTACTTC. It translates to CASSRGTAGEQYF.

In its sample, this clonotype was seen a few times. This chain links TRBV30 with TRBJ1-1; D call uncertain. The CDR3 sequence is 11 residues long. Germline-derived CDR1 and CDR2 are GTSNPN and SVGIG (reference sequence). V lost 3 bases and J 5 bases, leaving 7 bases between the germline ends. The CDR3 coding sequence is TGTGCCTGGAGGGGCAGAACTGAAGCTTTCTTT. Amino acids: CAWRGRTEAFF. Complete variable domain (other parts from reference TRBV30 and TRBJ1-1): SQTIHQWPATLVQPVGSPLSLECTVEGTSNPNLYWYRQAAGRGLQLLFYSVGIGQISSEVPQNLSASRPQDRQFILSSKKLLLSDSGFYLCAWRGRTEAFFGQGTRLTVV.

This clonotype was counted at least ten times. This rearrangement joins TRBV6-5 to TRBJ2-2; 8 bases are a match to TRBD1. V shed 8 bases, J shed 4 bases, and the junction held 9 bases outside the gene matches. This CDR3 region has 15 residues. Germline CDR1 is MNHEY and CDR2 is SVGAGI. The CDR3 DNA is TGTGCCAGCCAAGCGGCAGGGGGCGTCACCGGGGAGCTGTTTTTT. It is translated as CASQAAGGVTGELFF.

In its sample, this clonotype was seen many times. This chain joins TRBV28 and TRBJ2-5; 13 nucleotides line up with TRBD2. The CDR3 covers 15 residues. Germline V gives CDR1 MDHEN, CDR2 SYDVKM. Losses at the gene ends were 6 bases for V and 5 bases for J; bases not matched to a gene: 6. The CDR3 region is CASSPMTSGRETQYF. CDR3 bases: TGTGCCAGCAGCCCGATGACTAGCGGGAGGGAGACCCAGTACTTC.

Ten or more counts support this clonotype. The rearrangement links TRBV20-1 to TRBJ1-6, with 8 positions matching TRBD1. J was trimmed by 7 bases and V by 3 bases; bases with no gene match: 2. The CDR3 extends over 13 amino acids. Germline loops: CDR1 DFQATT, CDR2 SNEGSKA (reference sequence). This CDR3 is CSARDRENSPLHF. CDR3 nucleotide sequence: TGCAGTGCTAGGGACAGGGAAAATTCACCCCTCCACTTT.